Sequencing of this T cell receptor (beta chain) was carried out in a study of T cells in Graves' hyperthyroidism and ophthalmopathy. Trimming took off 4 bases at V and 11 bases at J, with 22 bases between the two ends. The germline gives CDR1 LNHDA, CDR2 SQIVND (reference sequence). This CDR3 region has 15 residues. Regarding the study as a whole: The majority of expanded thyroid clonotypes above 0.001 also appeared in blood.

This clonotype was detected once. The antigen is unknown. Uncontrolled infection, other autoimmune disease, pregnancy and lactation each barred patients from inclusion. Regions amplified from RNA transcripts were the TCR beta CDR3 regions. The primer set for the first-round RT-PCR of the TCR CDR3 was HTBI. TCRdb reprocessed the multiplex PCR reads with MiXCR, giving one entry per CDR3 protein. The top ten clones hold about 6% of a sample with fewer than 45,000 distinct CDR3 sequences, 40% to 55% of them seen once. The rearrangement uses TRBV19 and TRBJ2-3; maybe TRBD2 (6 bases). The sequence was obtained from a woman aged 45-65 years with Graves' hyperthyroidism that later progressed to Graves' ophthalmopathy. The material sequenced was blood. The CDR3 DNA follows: TGTGCCAGTAGTAAACCTAGCGCGGTCAAGGATGAGCAGTATTTT. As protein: CASSKPSAVKDEQYF.